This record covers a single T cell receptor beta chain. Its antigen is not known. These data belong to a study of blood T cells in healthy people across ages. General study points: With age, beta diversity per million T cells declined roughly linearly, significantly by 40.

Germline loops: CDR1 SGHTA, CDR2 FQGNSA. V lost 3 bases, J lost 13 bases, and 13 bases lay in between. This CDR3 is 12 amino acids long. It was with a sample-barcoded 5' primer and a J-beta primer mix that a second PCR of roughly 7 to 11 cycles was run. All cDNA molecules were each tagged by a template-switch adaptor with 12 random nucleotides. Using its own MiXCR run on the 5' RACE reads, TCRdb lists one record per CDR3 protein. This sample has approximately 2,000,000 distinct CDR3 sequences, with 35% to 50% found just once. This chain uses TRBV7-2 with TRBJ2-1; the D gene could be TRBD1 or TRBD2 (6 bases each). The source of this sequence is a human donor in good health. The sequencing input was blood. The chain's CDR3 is CASSFSRGGQFF. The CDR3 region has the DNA TGTGCCAGCAGCTTCAGCAGGGGAGGACAGTTCTTC. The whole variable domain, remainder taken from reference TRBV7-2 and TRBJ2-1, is GAGVSQSPSNKVTEKGKDVELRCDPISGHTALYWYRQSLGQGLEFLIYFQGNSAPDKSGLPSDRFSAERTGGSVSTLTIQRTQQEDSAVYLCASSFSRGGQFFGPGTRLTVL.